This T cell receptor beta chain is from a study of cytotoxic CD8 clonotypes in ibrutinib-treated CLL (dated by TCRdb to about 2021). For the study in its entirety: The cohort had eleven to twelve relapsed/refractory and around 14 treatment-naive patients; some 17 were IGHV unmutated. Partial responses were observed in around 25 patients and complete responses in 2; after a median follow-up of 68 months, remission was maintained in around 14 patients and progression was observed in approximately 12. Response samples were taken after a median of 12 months on treatment, ranging from 6 to 36 months. On average, each sample had 255,043 productive templates and under 95,000 productive rearrangements. Of the roughly 90 people in the trial, around 25 had longitudinal samples available. Cryopreserved peripheral blood mononuclear cells were collected at three points: before therapy, at response, and at either sustained remission or disease progression. Every sample from remission and from progressive disease was obtained while the patients were still on ibrutinib.

The CDR3 sequence holds 12 residues, the cysteine and phenylalanine included. Only CDR3 DNA remains: 36 bases, in frame from the first base. From a lookup of the germline V gene, CDR1 and CDR2 are SGHVS and FNYEAQ. The V end loses 4 bases and the J end loses 8 bases, and a stretch of 10 bases separates them. Points the paper makes about the study in general: Lymph node repertoires were not examined, and the timing of sampling was not matched between patients in sustained remission and those whose disease progressed. Public clonotypes were rare and either contracted or stayed stable during treatment, and the rise in clonality at ibrutinib response reflected the expansion of private clonotypes. At baseline, clonality was higher than in age-matched healthy donors and showed a strong correlation with circulating CD8+ T-cell counts. At ibrutinib response clonality went up, during sustained remission it held steady, and at progression it dropped back toward baseline.

On a MiSeq, deep resolution sequencing aimed for a depth between 1 in 1 million and 1 in 200,000 T cells, with each clonotype covered about 9.2x on average. TCR beta libraries were generated with the immunoSEQ hsTCRB Kit. In the source study's methods: The data were analyzed with ImmunoSEQ Analyzer and ImmunoSEQ Data Assistant, and V, D and J gene assignments followed IMGT definitions. Clonality, which ranges from 0 to 1, was calculated by subtracting the normalized Shannon entropy of productive rearrangement frequencies from one. Only overrepresented clonotypes making up at least 0.05% of the repertoire of each patient were included in the public clonotype analysis. About a dozen age-matched healthy donor repertoires from immuneACCESS served as clonality controls. TCRdb obtained this table from immuneACCESS and retained in-frame rearrangements with V and J assigned. These tables miss some clones; where compared with another copy, unresolved V genes account for less than half of the shortfall, and the remainder is unexplained. V and J calls and clone size are copied from that table; D and trimming were computed from the DNA. Within this sample are 200,000 to 250,000 clones, with 70% of them counted one time only. 15% to 17% of the sample rests with the top ten.

The time point label corresponds to: roughly 2 years on ibrutinib. For TCR beta library preparation, around 2.1 micrograms of genomic DNA were extracted from the cryopreserved PBMCs. Longitudinal blood samples from CLL patients on ibrutinib monotherapy were analyzed using high-throughput TCR beta sequencing. The patients took part in an open-label, single-center phase 2 trial of ibrutinib monotherapy. With respect to this clone: Its specific antigen is unknown. Base qualities are not at hand, and no much larger clone is one base apart.

The chain joins TRBV7-6 to TRBJ2-3, with no D gene named confidently. The sequenced sample was PBMCs, obtained after 24 months of ibrutinib treatment. This receptor was identified in a human donor with chronic lymphocytic leukemia. The sequence in DNA is TGTGCCAGCAGCTCCCCGTCGGTTACGCAGTATTTT. Protein translation: CASSSPSVTQYF.